One sample yielded the 20 T cell receptor beta chains listed below, sequenced in a study of T cell responses to AZD1222 COVID-19 vaccine. Profiling relied on immunoSEQ multiplex PCR, and the TCRdb table lists in-frame clones only, not all of them. The sample includes around 120,000 clones, 88% of them seen just once. The sequences come from peripheral blood, collected on day 0 of MenACWY control vaccination. The receptors stem from an adult in good health.

This chain uses TRBV6-2 or TRBV6-3 with TRBJ2-7; 11 bases line up with TRBD1. The germline V gene encodes CDR1 MNHEY and CDR2 SVGEGT. The trim removed 3 bases at V and 3 bases at J, leaving 4 bases unmatched. The CDR3 covers 15 residues. CDR3 sequence: CASSYGGTGGYEQYF. In DNA form, the CDR3 reads TGTGCCAGCAGTTATGGAGGGACAGGGGGCTACGAGCAGTACTTC.

V usage is TRBV21-1 and J usage is TRBJ1-1; TRBD1 is taken as the D call from the table, unchecked against the DNA. TRBV21-1 is a known pseudogene. This CDR3 region has 16 residues. CDR3 in amino acids: CASSTGTGGEGTEAFF. The CDR3 DNA reads TGTGCCAGCAGCACCGGGACAGGGGGCGAGGGCACTGAAGCTTTCTTT.

V is TRBV6-5 and J is TRBJ2-3; D is ambiguous. Trimming stripped 7 bases from V and 11 bases from J, with 19 bases between. CDR3 size: 13 residues. In germline, CDR1 is MNHEY, CDR2 SVGAGI. The CDR3 bases are TGTGCCAGCATGTCTCTAAAACTCTCTGAGCAGTATTTT. It encodes CASMSLKLSEQYF.

The gene calls are TRBV30 and TRBJ1-5; D ambiguous. CDR1 is GTSNPN, CDR2 SVGIG, per germline (reference sequence). The length of the CDR3 is 13 residues. V gave up 2 bases and J gave up 2 bases, with 7 bases separating them. The CDR3 here is CAWSLLGNQPQHF. CDR3 DNA sequence: TGTGCCTGGAGTCTTCTGGGCAATCAGCCCCAGCATTTT.

The sample holds one count of this clone. The gene calls are TRBV4-1 and TRBJ1-2, with no clear D. V shed 8 bases and J shed 0 bases, with 10 bases lying between them. CDR1 and CDR2 from the germline V gene are MGHRA and YSYEKL. This CDR3 is built from 13 residues. The CDR3: CASRRTANYGYTF. The CDR3 DNA sequence: TGCGCCAGCCGGCGGACTGCTAACTATGGCTACACCTTC.

This sequence joins TRBV6-5 and TRBJ2-6; no definite D call. Trimming left V 7 bases short and J 4 bases short, with 14 bases between. Germline V lookup: CDR1 MNHEY, CDR2 SVGAGI. CDR3 length: 15 amino acids. This CDR3 reads CASTDTVGGANVLTF. CDR3 DNA sequence: TGTGCCAGCACCGACACCGTGGGGGGGGCCAACGTCCTGACTTTC.

The V call is TRBV9, the J call TRBJ2-5; 8 positions match TRBD1. The CDR3 covers 16 residues. The germline V gene encodes CDR1 SGDLS and CDR2 YYNGEE. Trimming cost V 1 base and J 3 bases; bases outside gene matches: 8. CDR3 nucleotides: TGTGCCAGCAGCGTATCGGCAGGGGGCGCGGAAGAGACCCAGTACTTC. It codes for CASSVSAGGAEETQYF.

A single count supports this clone. V and J are TRBV6-4 and TRBJ2-3, with D uncertain. V lost 3 bases, J lost 2 bases, and 6 bases lay in between. Germline V CDR1 and CDR2: MRHNA, SNTAGT. This CDR3 has 13 residues. The CDR3 protein is CASSERDTDTQYF. The CDR3, as DNA: TGTGCCAGCAGTGAACGAGACACAGATACGCAGTATTTT.

CDR3 bases: TGCGCCAGCAGCCAAGATGAGGGGGGTCACAATCAGCCCCAGCATTTT. Its protein is CASSQDEGGHNQPQHF. The chain recombines TRBV4-1 with TRBJ1-5; perhaps TRBD1 as D (6 bases). Trimming removed 0 bases from V and 3 bases from J, with 12 bases in between. Per the germline V gene, CDR1 is MGHRA and CDR2 is YSYEKL. The CDR3 spans 16 residues.

The genes are TRBV28 and TRBJ2-5; weak D call: TRBD2 (5 bases). V lost 1 base and J lost 5, with 11 bases in between. The CDR3 covers 14 residues. Germline V gene sequence: CDR1 MDHEN, CDR2 SYDVKM. The CDR3 DNA reads as TGTGCCAGCAGTTTATCGGGGAAGAGGGAGACCCAGTACTTC. Translating gives CASSLSGKRETQYF.

The chain joins TRBV20-1 to TRBJ2-7; D remains ambiguous. The germline V gene encodes CDR1 DFQATT and CDR2 SNEGSKA (reference sequence). The V gene lost 6 bases and the J gene lost 6 bases, with 9 bases spanning the gap. The CDR3 contains 10 residues. The CDR3 nucleotides read TGCAGTGCAGGGTTACGCGAGCAGTACTTC. Its protein is CSAGLREQYF.

Remarks on this clone: The germline gene is not matched at one end of the junction; a read error may be the cause. V usage is TRBV28 and J usage is TRBJ1-4; 10 positions match TRBD1. The CDR3 sequence is 16 residues long. Germline-derived CDR1 and CDR2 are MDHEN and SYDVKM. The CDR3 DNA follows: TGTGCCAGCAGTTCCCCCCTGACAGGGGGCAATGTAAAACTGTTTTTT. Protein: CASSSPLTGGNVKLFF.

The chain carries TRBV29-1 and TRBJ2-7; 10 nucleotides line up with TRBD2. Germline lookup yields CDR1 SQVTM and CDR2 ANQGSEA. V lost 6 bases to trimming and J lost 2 bases; unmatched junction nucleotides: 4. This CDR3 contains 13 residues. The CDR3 sequence is CSVRTSGAYEQYF. DNA of the CDR3: TGCAGCGTCCGGACTAGCGGAGCCTACGAGCAGTACTTC.

The chain employs TRBV19 and TRBJ1-2; TRBD1 is a possible D gene (6 bases). The germline CDR1 and CDR2 sequences are LNHDA and SQIVND (reference sequence). Trimming cost V 1 base and J 4 bases, with 25 bases left between them. The CDR3 is 19 amino acids. The CDR3 DNA follows: TGTGCCAGTAGTATAGGTAGCAGGGGTCCTACTCCTGGGAGCTATGGCTACACCTTC. Protein: CASSIGSRGPTPGSYGYTF.

The chain combines TRBV19 with TRBJ1-2; D remains unclear. Germline CDR1 reads LNHDA; CDR2 reads SQIVND (reference sequence). Trimming removed 9 bases at V and 4 bases at J, with 21 bases between. The CDR3 consists of 15 residues. CDR3 region: CASKAKIHNSYGYTF. The CDR3 DNA follows: TGTGCCAGCAAAGCCAAGATTCACAACAGCTATGGCTACACCTTC. Supplemented by reference TRBV19 and TRBJ1-2, the full variable domain reads DGGITQSPKYLFRKEGQNVTLSCEQNLNHDAMYWYRQDPGQGLRLIYYSQIVNDFQKGDIAEGYSVSREKKESFPLTVTSAQKNPTAFYLCASKAKIHNSYGYTFGSGTRLTVV.

The chain is built from TRBV6-5 and TRBJ2-7; the D gene is possibly TRBD2 (5 bases). Trimming stripped 6 bases from V and 3 bases from J, with 12 bases between. The CDR3 length is 13 residues. Germline assignment: CDR1 MNHEY and CDR2 SVGAGI. The CDR3 region is CASRRPGNYEQYF. CDR3 bases: TGTGCCAGCAGAAGGCCGGGAAACTACGAGCAGTACTTC.

V usage is TRBV5-6 and J usage is TRBJ1-4; D unclear. Trimming took 4 bases from V and 6 from J, leaving 16 bases between them. CDR1 is SGHDT, CDR2 YYEEEE, per germline. The length of the CDR3 is 15 residues. The CDR3 DNA sequence: TGTGCCAGCAGCGTGTGGGCGTGGGAGGATGAAAAACTGTTTTTT. Translating it yields CASSVWAWEDEKLFF. The full variable domain, with the rest looked up from reference TRBV5-6 and TRBJ1-4, is DAGVTQSPTHLIKTRGQQVTLRCSPKSGHDTVSWYQQALGQGPQFIFQYYEEEERQRGNFPDRFSGHQFPNYSSELNVNALLLGDSALYLCASSVWAWEDEKLFFGSGTQLSVL.

J is TRBJ1-2 and V is TRBV18, with D uncertain. V was clipped by 2 bases and J by 0 bases, with 13 bases between them. CDR1 and CDR2 (germline): KGHSH, LQKENI. The CDR3 has 16 residues. CDR3 sequence (DNA): TGTGCCAGCTCACCATACGCCCGCAATGCTAACTATGGCTACACCTTC. This encodes CASSPYARNANYGYTF.

The chain couples TRBV9 to TRBJ2-5; no clear D gene. Trimming left V 0 bases short and J 5 bases short, with 14 bases between. This CDR3 is built from 15 residues. The V gene's germline CDR1 is SGDLS and CDR2 YYNGEE. Here the CDR3 reads CASSVEAAWTETQYF. The CDR3 DNA follows: TGTGCCAGCAGCGTAGAAGCCGCCTGGACGGAGACCCAGTACTTC.

The rearrangement links TRBV19 to TRBJ1-1; D gene uncertain. Trimming stripped 0 bases from V and 2 bases from J, with 13 bases between. The V gene's germline CDR1 is LNHDA and CDR2 SQIVND (reference sequence). There are 16 residues in the CDR3. CDR3 DNA: TGTGCCAGTAGTATAGATTTGTCGACACCTAACACTGAAGCTTTCTTT. Translating gives CASSIDLSTPNTEAFF.